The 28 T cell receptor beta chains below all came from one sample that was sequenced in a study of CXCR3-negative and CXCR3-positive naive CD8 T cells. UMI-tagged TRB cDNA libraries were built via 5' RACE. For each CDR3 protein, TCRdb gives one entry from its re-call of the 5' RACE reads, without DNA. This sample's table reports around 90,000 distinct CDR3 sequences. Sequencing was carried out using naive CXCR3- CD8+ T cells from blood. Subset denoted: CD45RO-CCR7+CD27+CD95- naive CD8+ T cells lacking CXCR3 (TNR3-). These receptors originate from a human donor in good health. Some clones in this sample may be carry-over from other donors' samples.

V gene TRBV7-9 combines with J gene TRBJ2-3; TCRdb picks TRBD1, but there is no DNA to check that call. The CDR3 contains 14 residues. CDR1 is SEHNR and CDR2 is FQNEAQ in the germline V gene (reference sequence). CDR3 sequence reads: CASRPPLGPDTQYF.

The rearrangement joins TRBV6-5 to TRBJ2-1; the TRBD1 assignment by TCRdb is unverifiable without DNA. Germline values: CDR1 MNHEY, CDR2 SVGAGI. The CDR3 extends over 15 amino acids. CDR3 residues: CASSPIGGGQSEQFF.

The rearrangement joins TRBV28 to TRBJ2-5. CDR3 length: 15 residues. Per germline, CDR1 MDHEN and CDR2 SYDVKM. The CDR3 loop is CASSLLRVLEETQYF.

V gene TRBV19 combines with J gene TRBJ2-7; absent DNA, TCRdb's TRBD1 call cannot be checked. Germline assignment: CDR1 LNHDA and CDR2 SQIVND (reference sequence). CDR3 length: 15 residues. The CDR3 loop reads CASSIGVTGGYEQYF.

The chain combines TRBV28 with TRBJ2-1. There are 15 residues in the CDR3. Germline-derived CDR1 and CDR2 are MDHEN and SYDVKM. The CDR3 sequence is CASSLFLESYNEQFF. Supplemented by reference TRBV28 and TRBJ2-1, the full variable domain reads DVKVTQSSRYLVKRTGEKVFLECVQDMDHENMFWYRQDPGLGLRLIYFSYDVKMKEKGDIPEGYSVSREKKERFSLILESASTNQTSMYLCASSLFLESYNEQFFGPGTRLTVL.

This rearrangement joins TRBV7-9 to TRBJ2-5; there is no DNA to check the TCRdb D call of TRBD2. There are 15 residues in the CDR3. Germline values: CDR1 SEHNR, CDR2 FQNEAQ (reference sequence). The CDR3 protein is CASSLEHQPSRTQYF.

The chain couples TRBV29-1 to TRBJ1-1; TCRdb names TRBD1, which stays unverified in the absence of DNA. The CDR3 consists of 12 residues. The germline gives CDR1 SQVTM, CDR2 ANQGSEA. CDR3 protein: CSVVGLGAEAFF.

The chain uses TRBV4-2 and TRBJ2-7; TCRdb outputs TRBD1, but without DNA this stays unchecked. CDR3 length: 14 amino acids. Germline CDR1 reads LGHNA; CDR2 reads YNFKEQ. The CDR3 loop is CASSLAGQLYEQYF.

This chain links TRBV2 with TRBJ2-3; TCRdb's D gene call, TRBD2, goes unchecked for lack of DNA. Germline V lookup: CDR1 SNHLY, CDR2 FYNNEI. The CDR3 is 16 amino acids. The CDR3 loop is CASMSSGSRGTDTQYF.

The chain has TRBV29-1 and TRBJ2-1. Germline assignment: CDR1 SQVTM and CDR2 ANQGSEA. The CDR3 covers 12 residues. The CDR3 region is CSVEDQGYEQFF.

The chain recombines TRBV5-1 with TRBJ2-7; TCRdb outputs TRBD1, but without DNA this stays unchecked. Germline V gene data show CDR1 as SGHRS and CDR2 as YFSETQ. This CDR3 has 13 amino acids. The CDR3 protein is CASSLLPRDEQYF.

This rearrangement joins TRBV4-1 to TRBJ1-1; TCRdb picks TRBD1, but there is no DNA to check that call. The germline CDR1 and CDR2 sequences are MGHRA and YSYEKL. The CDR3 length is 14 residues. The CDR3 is CASSQETGRTEAFF.

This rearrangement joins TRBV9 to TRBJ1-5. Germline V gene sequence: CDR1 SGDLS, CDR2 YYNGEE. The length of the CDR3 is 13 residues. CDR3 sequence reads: CASSVEGNEPQHF.

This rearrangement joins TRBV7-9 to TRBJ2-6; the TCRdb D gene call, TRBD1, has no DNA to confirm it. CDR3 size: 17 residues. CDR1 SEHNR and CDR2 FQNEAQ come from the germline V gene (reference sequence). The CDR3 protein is CASSFPLASSGANVLTF.

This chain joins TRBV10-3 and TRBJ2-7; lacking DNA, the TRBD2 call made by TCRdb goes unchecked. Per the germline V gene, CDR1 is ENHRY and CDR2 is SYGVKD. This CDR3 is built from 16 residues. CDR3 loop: CAISEGTSGAFYEQYF.

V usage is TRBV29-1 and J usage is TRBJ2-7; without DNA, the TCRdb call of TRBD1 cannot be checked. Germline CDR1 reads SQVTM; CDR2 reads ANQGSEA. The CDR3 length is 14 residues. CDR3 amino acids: CSVEGYRGKDEQYF.

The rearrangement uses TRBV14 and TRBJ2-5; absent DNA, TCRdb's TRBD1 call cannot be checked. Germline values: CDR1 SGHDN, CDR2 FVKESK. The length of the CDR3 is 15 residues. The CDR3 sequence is CASSHTKYAGETQYF.

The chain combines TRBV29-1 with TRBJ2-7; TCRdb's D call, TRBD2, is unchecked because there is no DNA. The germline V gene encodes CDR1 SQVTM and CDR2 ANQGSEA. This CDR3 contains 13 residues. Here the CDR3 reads CSVRGSGAHEQYF.

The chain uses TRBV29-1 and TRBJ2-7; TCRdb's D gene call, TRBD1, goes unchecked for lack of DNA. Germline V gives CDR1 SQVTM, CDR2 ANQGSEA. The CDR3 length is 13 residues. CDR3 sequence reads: CSVEGLSPYEQYF.

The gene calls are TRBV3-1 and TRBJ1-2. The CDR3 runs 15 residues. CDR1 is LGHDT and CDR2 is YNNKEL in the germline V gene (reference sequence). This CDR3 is CASSPEVGGNYGYTF. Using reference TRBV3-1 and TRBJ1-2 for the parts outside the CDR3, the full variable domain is DTAVSQTPKYLVTQMGNDKSIKCEQNLGHDTMYWYKQDSKKFLKIMFSYNNKELIINETVPNRFSPKSPDKAHLNLHINSLELGDSAVYFCASSPEVGGNYGYTFGSGTRLTVV.

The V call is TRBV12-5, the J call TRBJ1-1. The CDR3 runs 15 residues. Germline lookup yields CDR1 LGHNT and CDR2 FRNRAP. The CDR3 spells CASGSTLAMNTEAFF. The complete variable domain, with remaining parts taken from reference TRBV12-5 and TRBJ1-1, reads DARVTQTPRHKVTEMGQEVTMRCQPILGHNTVFWYRQTMMQGLELLAYFRNRAPLDDSGMPKDRFSAEMPDATLATLKIQPSEPRDSAVYFCASGSTLAMNTEAFFGQGTRLTVV.

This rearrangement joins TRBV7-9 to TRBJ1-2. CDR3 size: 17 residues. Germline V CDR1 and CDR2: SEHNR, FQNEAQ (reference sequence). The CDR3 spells CASSSNRASHSENGYTF.

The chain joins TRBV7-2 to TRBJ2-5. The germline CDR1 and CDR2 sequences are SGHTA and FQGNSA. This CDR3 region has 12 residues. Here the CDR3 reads CASSLLVQTQYF.

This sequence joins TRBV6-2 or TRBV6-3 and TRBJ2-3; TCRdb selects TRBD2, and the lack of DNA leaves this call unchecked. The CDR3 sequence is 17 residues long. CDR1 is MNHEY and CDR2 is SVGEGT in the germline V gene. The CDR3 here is CASSEPYPGGPTDTQYF.

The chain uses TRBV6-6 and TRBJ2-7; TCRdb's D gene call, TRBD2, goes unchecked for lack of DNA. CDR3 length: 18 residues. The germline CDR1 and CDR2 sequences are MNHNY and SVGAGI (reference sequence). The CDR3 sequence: CASRPRLAGGLWGYEQYF.

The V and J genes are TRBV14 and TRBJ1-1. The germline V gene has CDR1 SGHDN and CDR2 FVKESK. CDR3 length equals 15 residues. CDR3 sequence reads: CASSQDPTVNTEAFF.

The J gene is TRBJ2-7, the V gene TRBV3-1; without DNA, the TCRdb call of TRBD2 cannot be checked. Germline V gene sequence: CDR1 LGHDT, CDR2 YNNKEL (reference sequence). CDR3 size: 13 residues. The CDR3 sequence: CASSHPVSYEQYF.

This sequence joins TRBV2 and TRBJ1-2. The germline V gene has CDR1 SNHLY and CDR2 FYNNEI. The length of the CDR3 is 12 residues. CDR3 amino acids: CASSVFIDYYTF.